These 12 T cell receptor beta chains share one sample of origin, sequenced in a study of T-cell memory formation after mild COVID-19. TCRdb recomputed calls from the 5' RACE reads with MiXCR, one row per CDR3 protein. The data show about 130,000 distinct CDR3 sequences, over 15% seen once. Sequenced sample: PBMCs or a T cell subset sorted from them (not recorded which). The source is a man between 18 and 29 years old who had mild COVID-19 (a few samples of this study predate the infection). Cell type and time point are not known.

This clonotype was counted at least ten times. The chain has TRBV5-5 and TRBJ2-1; maybe TRBD1 (8 bases). The V gene lost 4 bases and the J gene lost 3 bases, with 14 bases spanning the gap. The V gene's germline CDR1 is SGHKS and CDR2 YYEKEE (reference sequence). The CDR3 length is 15 residues. CDR3 coding DNA: TGTGCCAGCAGCCCTACAGGGGGGGGCTACAATGAGCAGTTCTTC. Translated, it gives CASSPTGGGYNEQFF.

In its sample, this clonotype was seen a few times. The J gene is TRBJ1-2, the V gene TRBV7-9; unclear D gene. The CDR3 consists of 16 residues. V lost 5 bases to trimming and J lost 6 bases, with 22 bases between them. The V gene's germline CDR1 is SEHNR and CDR2 FQNEAQ (reference sequence). The CDR3 loop is CASSRPVGVSRDGYTF. CDR3 DNA sequence: TGTGCCAGCAGCCGACCCGTGGGCGTGAGTCGGGATGGCTACACCTTC.

Only a few counts were recorded for this clonotype. V gene TRBV30 combines with J gene TRBJ2-1; 10 bases fit TRBD2. V gave up 4 bases and J gave up 8 bases; unmatched junction bases: 2. The CDR3 is made up of 12 amino acids. Germline CDR1 and CDR2: GTSNPN and SVGIG (reference sequence). The CDR3 DNA is TGTGCCTGGACTAGCGGGGGAGATGAGCAGTTCTTC. Its translation: CAWTSGGDEQFF.

The chain employs TRBV3-1 and TRBJ1-1, with no clear D. The CDR3 sequence is 13 residues long. Germline V lookup: CDR1 LGHDT, CDR2 YNNKEL (reference sequence). V was shortened by 0 bases and J by 4 bases, with 6 bases between the two germline ends. As DNA, the CDR3 is TGTGCCAGCAGCCAAGATGCGGGCACTGAAGCTTTCTTT. It translates to CASSQDAGTEAFF.

In this sample, this clonotype turned up a few times. The chain combines TRBV20-1 with TRBJ1-3; D is possibly TRBD1 (5 bases). Trimming took off 3 bases at V and 3 bases at J, with 12 bases between the two ends. The V gene's germline CDR1 is DFQATT and CDR2 SNEGSKA (reference sequence). The CDR3 consists of 14 residues. The CDR3 loop reads CSASFLGVGNTIYF. Here the CDR3 DNA reads TGCAGTGCTAGCTTTTTGGGGGTTGGAAACACCATATATTTT.

In its sample, this clonotype was seen a few times. V and J are TRBV19 and TRBJ2-2; D is perhaps TRBD1 (6 bases). Per germline, CDR1 LNHDA and CDR2 SQIVND (reference sequence). The CDR3 spans 14 residues. Trimming pared 5 bases from V and 8 bases from J, leaving 15 bases between. The CDR3 nucleotides read TGTGCCAGTAGTGGAATACAGGGAACTGGGGAGCTGTTTTTT. Protein sequence: CASSGIQGTGELFF.

This clonotype was observed a few times. Since no conserved phenylalanine or tryptophan closes the CDR3, a read error is the likely cause. The limits of the CDR3 on the DNA are not certain, so only TCRdb's listed CDR3 is given. This chain uses TRBV4-2 with TRBJ1-6; the D call TRBD1 from the table was never checked on the DNA. Germline-derived CDR1 and CDR2 are LGHNA and YNFKEQ. The CDR3 is 9 residues long, ends included. CDR3: CASSQAQGV.

There are many counts of this clonotype. The V call is TRBV10-3, the J call TRBJ2-7; tentative D call: TRBD1 (5 bases). Germline lookup yields CDR1 ENHRY and CDR2 SYGVKD. The CDR3 extends over 15 amino acids. The V gene lost 4 bases and the J gene lost 2 bases, with 15 bases spanning the gap. The CDR3 loop is CAISAGQGDTYEQYF. DNA for the CDR3: TGTGCCATCAGTGCAGGCCAGGGCGACACCTACGAGCAGTACTTC.

CDR3 protein: CASSLGASGGPGAQYF. The CDR3 DNA sequence: TGTGCCAGCAGCTTGGGAGCTAGCGGGGGACCCGGGGCCCAGTACTTC. The chain joins TRBV5-4 to TRBJ2-5; 10 nucleotides match TRBD2. Germline assignment: CDR1 SGHNT and CDR2 YYREEE (reference sequence). This CDR3 spans 16 amino acids. The V and J ends lost 0 bases and 9 bases, in that order; junction bases with no gene match: 11.

The chain recombines TRBV2 with TRBJ2-4; D unclear. The germline V and J ends were trimmed by 7 bases and 2 bases, with 9 bases remaining between them. Germline CDR1 is SNHLY and CDR2 is FYNNEI. The CDR3 sequence is 13 residues long. The CDR3 DNA is TGTGCCAGCAATCGCTGGACCAAAAACATTCAGTACTTC. As protein: CASNRWTKNIQYF. The whole variable domain, remainder taken from reference TRBV2 and TRBJ2-4, is EPEVTQTPSHQVTQMGQEVILRCVPISNHLYFYWYRQILGQKVEFLVSFYNNEISEKSEIFDDQFSVERPDGSNFTLKIRSTKLEDSAMYFCASNRWTKNIQYFGAGTRLSVL.

This chain connects TRBV6-5 to TRBJ1-4; 8 nucleotides agree with TRBD1. Per germline, CDR1 MNHEY and CDR2 SVGAGI. The CDR3 totals 17 residues. V shed 6 bases, J shed 8 bases, and the junction held 17 bases outside the gene matches. Here the CDR3 DNA reads TGTGCCAGCAGCCGAACCTACGGTACAGGGGGAGACGAAAAACTGTTTTTT. Translated: CASSRTYGTGGDEKLFF.

The rearrangement links TRBV27 to TRBJ1-1; D ambiguous. Trimming left V 4 bases short and J 1 base short, with 10 bases between. CDR3 length: 14 amino acids. Germline V gene data show CDR1 as MNHEY and CDR2 as SMNVEV (reference sequence). CDR3 DNA sequence: TGTGCCAGCAGTTATAGGGCAGGGAACACTGAAGCTTTCTTT. The encoded protein is CASSYRAGNTEAFF.